The following is a T cell receptor (beta chain) sequence with its context. Its antigen is as yet unknown. With the Oncomine TCR Beta short-read assay, DNA from cultured CD4+ T cells was sequenced. In TCRdb, the PCR reads were re-called with MiXCR into one record per CDR3 protein. The sample holds around 10,000 distinct CDR3 sequences, around 58% seen once. Trimming cost V 8 bases and J 3 bases, with 14 bases left between them. The CDR3 sequence is 13 residues long. The germline gives CDR1 MNHNS, CDR2 SASEGT. The treatment here: roughly 10-day PBMC culture with coronavirus spike peptide pools or control peptides (ViraFEST assay). The data stem from a study of vaccination and CD4 T cells after COVID-19.

The specimen sequenced was CD4+ T cells from blood, cultured in vitro. V gene TRBV6-1 combines with J gene TRBJ2-7; D remains unclear. The sequence was collected from a human donor who had recovered from COVID-19. The CDR3 region is CASLFASDYEQYF. CDR3 in DNA: TGTGCCAGCCTCTTCGCATCGGACTACGAGCAGTACTTC.